The 29 T cell receptor beta chains listed next were all sequenced from one sample in a study of cytomegalovirus exposure and HLA in healthy donors. PCR amplification relied on 60 Vbeta primers (plus 13 Jbeta primers). Data came from immunoSEQ multiplex PCR; TCRdb stores just in-frame clones and leaves some out. Among tens of thousands of clones, approximately 84% were seen once, and the ten largest hold 2.5% to 3.5%. The sequenced sample consisted of PBMCs. The receptors were gathered from a man over 45 in good health and CMV-seronegative.

This clone was counted between two and nine times. The rearrangement uses TRBV25-1 and TRBJ2-7; TRBD2 matches at 8 bases. There are 13 residues in the CDR3. Per germline, CDR1 MGHDK and CDR2 SYGVNS. Germline trimming cut 6 bases from V and 2 bases from J; bases unmatched to any gene: 3. The CDR3 DNA is TGTGCCAGCAGCCGGGGGGGCACCTACGAGCAGTACTTC. Translation: CASSRGGTYEQYF.

This clone was observed once. The chain carries TRBV6-1 and TRBJ2-5, with 9 bases fitting TRBD1. The CDR3 extends over 13 amino acids. Germline lookup yields CDR1 MNHNS and CDR2 SASEGT. The V segment lost 9 bases and the J segment 5 bases; nucleotides outside the gene matches: 7. DNA of the CDR3: TGTGCCAGTTCACAGGGGGCGTGGGAGACCCAGTACTTC. Translation: CASSQGAWETQYF.

V usage is TRBV27 and J usage is TRBJ2-3; 7 bases align to TRBD2. V was clipped by 5 bases and J by 8 bases; unmatched bases: 10. There are 14 residues in the CDR3. From germline, CDR1 is MNHEY and CDR2 SMNVEV (reference sequence). The CDR3 spells CASSSGIRGLTQYF. In DNA form, the CDR3 reads TGTGCCAGCAGTAGCGGGATAAGAGGGCTTACGCAGTATTTT.

This chain connects TRBV18 to TRBJ2-7; unclear D gene. Deletions cut 0 bases from V and 0 bases from J, with 6 bases between. Germline CDR1 and CDR2: KGHSH and LQKENI. The CDR3 length is 14 residues. The CDR3 nucleotides are TGTGCCAGCTCACCACCGTACAGCTCCTACGAGCAGTACTTC. It translates to CASSPPYSSYEQYF.

The chain joins TRBV27 to TRBJ1-6, with D perhaps matching TRBD1 (5 bases). This CDR3 is built from 15 residues. Germline loops: CDR1 MNHEY, CDR2 SMNVEV (reference sequence). Trimming left V 5 bases short and J 5 bases short, with 13 bases between. The CDR3 coding sequence is TGTGCCAGCAGTACCCCCGACAGAAATAATTCACCCCTCCACTTT. This translates into CASSTPDRNNSPLHF.

The CDR3 reads CASSRQGAGETQYF. The CDR3 region has the DNA TGTGCCAGCAGTAGACAGGGGGCGGGGGAGACCCAGTACTTC. V usage is TRBV7-2 and J usage is TRBJ2-5, with 10 positions matching TRBD1. Looked up from germline, CDR1 is SGHTA and CDR2 is FQGNSA. V lost 6 bases to trimming and J lost 5 bases; unmatched junction nucleotides: 6. This CDR3 comprises 14 residues.

V and J are TRBV29-1 and TRBJ1-5; 8 bases align to TRBD1. V was pared by 6 bases and J by 5 bases, with 6 bases of the junction left unmatched. Germline values: CDR1 SQVTM, CDR2 ANQGSEA. The CDR3 contains 13 residues. The DNA for the CDR3 is TGCAGCGTCCGGACAGGGTCAGATCAGCCCCAGCATTTT. Its protein is CSVRTGSDQPQHF.

In regard to this clone: One junction end does not reproduce the germline sequence, and a read error may be involved. This chain connects TRBV6-4 to TRBJ1-3, with D uncertain. CDR3 size: 8 residues. CDR1 and CDR2 (germline): MRHNA, SNTAGT. CDR3 bases: TGTGCCAGCAGTGACCCGCGTTTT. Its translation is CASSDPRF.

CDR3 DNA: TGTGCCAGCAGTGTACTAGCGGGGCATGGTGAGCAGTTCTTC. The encoded protein is CASSVLAGHGEQFF. This rearrangement joins TRBV2 to TRBJ2-1, with 10 bases lining up with TRBD2. The V and J ends lost 4 bases and 9 bases, in that order; junction bases with no gene match: 6. Germline V gene sequence: CDR1 SNHLY, CDR2 FYNNEI. This CDR3 has 14 amino acids.

The V and J genes are TRBV5-1 and TRBJ1-6; D is uncertain. The CDR3 runs 12 residues. CDR1 and CDR2 from the germline V gene are SGHRS and YFSETQ. V was pared by 3 bases and J by 7 bases, with 5 bases between. In nucleotides, the CDR3 is TGCGCCAGCAGCTACGGGAATTCACCCCTCCACTTT. Its protein is CASSYGNSPLHF.

The chain recombines TRBV30 with TRBJ2-7; weak D call: TRBD2 (6 bases). Germline lookup yields CDR1 GTSNPN and CDR2 SVGIG (reference sequence). The CDR3 runs to 16 residues. V was trimmed by 2 bases and J by 0 bases, leaving 17 bases between them. CDR3 sequence (DNA): TGTGCCTGGAGTCCTCCGGGACTCCAGATCTCCTACGAGCAGTACTTC. Translation: CAWSPPGLQISYEQYF.

The CDR3 reads CASSLLDTEAFF. CDR3 DNA: TGTGCCAGCTCACTACTTGACACTGAAGCTTTCTTT. The chain uses TRBV18 and TRBJ1-1; the D is unclear. V was cut by 4 bases and J by 3 bases, with 6 bases left in between. CDR1 is KGHSH, CDR2 LQKENI, per germline. The length of the CDR3 is 12 residues.

The CDR3 DNA is TGTGCCAGCAGCCAAACCCTTCGTGTGAGCACCGGGGAGCTGTTTTTT. Protein product: CASSQTLRVSTGELFF. This chain connects TRBV4-2 to TRBJ2-2; D gene uncertain. Germline assignment: CDR1 LGHNA and CDR2 YNFKEQ. This CDR3 has 16 amino acids. Trimming took off 2 bases at V and 4 bases at J, with 14 bases between the two ends.

The chain is built from TRBV5-4 and TRBJ2-3; TRBD2 matches 7 bases. The CDR3 runs 16 residues. Germline lookup yields CDR1 SGHNT and CDR2 YYREEE (reference sequence). The junction had 10 bases not matched to a gene; V was cut back by 0 bases and J by 6 bases. The DNA for the CDR3 is TGTGCCAGCAGCTTGGGGGGAGGGACCGTCATGGATACGCAGTATTTT. Translation: CASSLGGGTVMDTQYF.

CDR3 sequence: CASRRDRLSNQPQHF. DNA for the CDR3: TGTGCCAGTAGAAGGGACAGGCTCAGCAATCAGCCCCAGCATTTT. The rearrangement links TRBV19 to TRBJ1-5, with TRBD1 identical over 8 bases. J gave up 1 base and V 6 bases, and 5 bases lay outside the gene matches. The length of the CDR3 is 15 residues. The germline V gene has CDR1 LNHDA and CDR2 SQIVND (reference sequence).

The V call is TRBV5-4, the J call TRBJ2-7, with TRBD2 matching 16 bases. The CDR3 consists of 17 residues. V lost 4 bases to trimming and J lost 1 base; unmatched junction nucleotides: 5. Germline V CDR1 and CDR2: SGHNT, YYREEE (reference sequence). CDR3 DNA sequence: TGTGCCAGCAGCCCGGGACTAGCGGGGGGGCAGTCCTACGAGCAGTACTTC. This translates into CASSPGLAGGQSYEQYF.

V usage is TRBV12-5 and J usage is TRBJ2-3, with 10 bases identical to TRBD1. Trimming removed 1 base from V and 2 bases from J; junction bases left unmatched: 3. The length of the CDR3 is 16 residues. Germline V gene sequence: CDR1 LGHNT, CDR2 FRNRAP. The DNA for the CDR3 is TGTGCTAGTGGTTTGGGGACAGGGGGGGCCACAGATACGCAGTATTTT. Its protein is CASGLGTGGATDTQYF.

J is TRBJ2-1 and V is TRBV2; 9 bases agree with TRBD2. This CDR3 has 15 amino acids. V lost 3 bases to trimming and J lost 3 bases; unmatched junction nucleotides: 3. CDR1 is SNHLY and CDR2 is FYNNEI in the germline V gene. CDR3 bases: TGTGCCAGCAGTGACGGGCGGGGGGGCTACAATGAGCAGTTCTTC. Amino acid sequence: CASSDGRGGYNEQFF.

This clone was counted between two and nine times. The CDR3, as DNA: TGTGCCAGCAGCCAAGGGCTAGCGGGGGGAGCAGATACGCAGTATTTT. This translates into CASSQGLAGGADTQYF. V gene TRBV4-2 combines with J gene TRBJ2-3; 11 bases are shared with TRBD2. This CDR3 has 16 residues. The germline gives CDR1 LGHNA, CDR2 YNFKEQ. J lost 4 bases, V lost 1 base, and 4 bases had no gene match.

J is TRBJ2-3 and V is TRBV11-2, with D possibly being TRBD2 (6 bases). This CDR3 contains 15 residues. Looked up from germline, CDR1 is SGHAT and CDR2 is FQNNGV. The V end lost 5 bases, the J end lost 4 bases, and 16 bases lay between the germline ends. Here the CDR3 reads CASSGSSGVPDTQYF. In DNA, the CDR3 is TGTGCCAGCAGCGGCAGTAGCGGAGTGCCAGATACGCAGTATTTT.

The rearrangement joins TRBV7-3 to TRBJ1-2; the match to TRBD1 covers 7 bases. Germline V gene lookup returns CDR1 SGHTA and CDR2 FQGTGA. This CDR3 contains 16 residues. V trimming: 2 bases; J trimming: 4 bases; junction bases outside the gene matches: 10. CDR3 loop: CASSLLPGGSRYGYTF. CDR3 coding DNA: TGTGCCAGCAGCTTATTGCCAGGGGGAAGCCGCTATGGCTACACCTTC. The full variable domain, with the rest looked up from reference TRBV7-3 and TRBJ1-2, is GAGVSQTPSNKVTEKGKYVELRCDPISGHTALYWYRQSLGQGPEFLIYFQGTGAADDSGLPNDRFFAVRPEGSVSTLKIQRTERGDSAVYLCASSLLPGGSRYGYTFGSGTRLTVV.

The chain couples TRBV29-1 to TRBJ1-1; 9 bases are a match to TRBD1. This CDR3 has 16 amino acids. The V gene's germline CDR1 is SQVTM and CDR2 ANQGSEA. Unmatched junction bases numbered 9, after V lost 3 bases and J lost 1 base. CDR3 region: CSVEGQGSLRNTEAFF. CDR3 sequence (DNA): TGCAGCGTTGAGGGACAGGGTTCGTTAAGGAACACTGAAGCTTTCTTT.

The V gene is TRBV10-1, the J gene TRBJ2-7; D is unclear. CDR1 and CDR2 from the germline V gene are WNHNN and SYGVQD (reference sequence). This CDR3 region has 14 residues. Deletions cut 1 base from V and 4 bases from J, with 11 bases between. CDR3 loop: CASSEYGLAYEQYF. CDR3 bases: TGCGCCAGCAGTGAGTATGGTCTGGCTTACGAGCAGTACTTC.

The chain has TRBV19 and TRBJ1-5; 10 positions agree with TRBD1. The germline gives CDR1 LNHDA, CDR2 SQIVND (reference sequence). The V and J ends lost 4 bases and 6 bases, in that order; junction bases with no gene match: 3. The CDR3 has 14 residues. The CDR3: CASSTDRGLQPQHF. Written as DNA, the CDR3 is TGTGCCAGTAGTACCGACAGGGGGCTTCAGCCCCAGCATTTT.

V usage is TRBV27 and J usage is TRBJ2-7, with 11 bases fitting TRBD1. The ends lost 5 bases at V and 6 bases at J; junction bases unmatched: 3. The CDR3 runs 13 residues. CDR1 MNHEY and CDR2 SMNVEV come from the germline V gene (reference sequence). The CDR3 region is CASSLGQGGEQYF. DNA for the CDR3: TGTGCCAGCAGTCTGGGACAGGGGGGCGAGCAGTACTTC.

This clone was picked up a small number of times. The chain couples TRBV19 to TRBJ2-3; TRBD1 matches 8 bases. CDR3 length equals 17 residues. The trim removed 5 bases at V and 2 bases at J, leaving 12 bases unmatched. The germline V gene has CDR1 LNHDA and CDR2 SQIVND (reference sequence). The DNA of the CDR3 is TGTGCCAGTAGTCCCCCGGCCGGGACAGGTCCCACAGATACGCAGTATTTT. It translates to CASSPPAGTGPTDTQYF.

The chain couples TRBV7-8 to TRBJ2-7; a possible D gene is TRBD1 (6 bases). Trimming left V 1 base short and J 2 bases short, with 9 bases between. The CDR3 loop spans 14 amino acids. Germline CDR1 is SGHVS and CDR2 is FQNEAQ. The CDR3 bases are TGTGCCAGCAGCTTAGGGGACAAAGCCTACGAGCAGTACTTC. The encoded protein is CASSLGDKAYEQYF. The variable domain in full, with the rest retrieved from reference TRBV7-8 and TRBJ2-7, is GAGVSQSPRYKVAKRGQDVALRCDPISGHVSLFWYQQALGQGPEFLTYFQNEAQLDKSGLPSDRFFAERPEGSVSTLKIQRTQQEDSAVYLCASSLGDKAYEQYFGPGTRLTVT.

The J gene is TRBJ1-1, the V gene TRBV11-1, with TRBD1 identical over 8 bases. V was clipped by 2 bases and J by 0 bases; unmatched bases: 8. Germline loops: CDR1 SGHAT, CDR2 FQDESV (reference sequence). There are 17 residues in the CDR3. CDR3 bases: TGTGCCAGCAGCTTAACGCGGACAGGGAACATGAACACTGAAGCTTTCTTT. Encoded protein: CASSLTRTGNMNTEAFF. Based on the CDR3 plus reference TRBV11-1 and TRBJ1-1, the full variable domain is EAEVAQSPRYKITEKSQAVAFWCDPISGHATLYWYRQILGQGPELLVQFQDESVVDDSQLPKDRFSAERLKGVDSTLKIQPAELGDSAMYLCASSLTRTGNMNTEAFFGQGTRLTVV.

This sequence joins TRBV6-5 and TRBJ2-7, with 11 bases aligning to TRBD2. Per germline, CDR1 MNHEY and CDR2 SVGAGI. V dropped 4 bases and J dropped 2; count of bases not matched to a gene: 4. The CDR3 contains 15 residues. The CDR3 region has the DNA TGTGCCAGCAGTTTCAGACTAGCGGGGACCTACGAGCAGTACTTC. Protein product: CASSFRLAGTYEQYF.